The 10 T cell receptor beta chains in this list originate from one sample, sequenced in a study of spatial heterogeneity in lung cancer. Time point described: sample taken at primary tumor resection. Without sorting, whole RNA was sequenced from tumor, nontumor lung or frozen PBMC. TCRdb reprocessed the 5' RACE reads with MiXCR, giving one entry per CDR3 protein. The table records 50,000 to 65,000 distinct CDR3 sequences, roughly 8% of them present only once. The sample was PBMCs, taken at surgery. The receptors here all came from a female donor with early-stage non-small cell lung cancer.

This clonotype came up a few times. V and J are TRBV9 and TRBJ2-1; 7 nucleotides line up with TRBD2. Germline loops: CDR1 SGDLS, CDR2 YYNGEE. V was clipped by 4 bases and J by 0 bases; unmatched bases: 7. The CDR3 has 16 amino acids. The DNA of the CDR3 is TGTGCCAGCAGCTCAAGCGGGGTGAGCTCCTACAATGAGCAGTTCTTC. This encodes CASSSSGVSSYNEQFF.

This clonotype appeared a few times. The rearrangement joins TRBV20-1 to TRBJ2-5; D is perhaps TRBD2 (7 bases). This CDR3 contains 15 residues. With 0 bases removed from V and 4 bases from J, the gap between germline ends came to 15 bases. Germline V CDR1 and CDR2: DFQATT, SNEGSKA (reference sequence). The CDR3 here is CSARDGGGVGETQYF. CDR3 DNA: TGCAGTGCTAGAGATGGCGGGGGCGTAGGAGAGACCCAGTACTTC.

This sequence joins TRBV5-1 and TRBJ2-5; D gene ambiguous. Looked up from germline, CDR1 is SGHRS and CDR2 is YFSETQ. Trimming removed 4 bases from V and 1 base from J, with 5 bases in between. The CDR3 is 12 residues long. The CDR3 sequence is CASSRGQETQYF. Written as DNA, the CDR3 is TGCGCCAGCAGCCGAGGCCAAGAGACCCAGTACTTC.

This sequence joins TRBV6-5 and TRBJ1-2; D is undetermined. Trimming pared 6 bases from V and 0 bases from J, leaving 14 bases between. The CDR3 sequence is 15 residues long. Germline V gives CDR1 MNHEY, CDR2 SVGAGI. CDR3 DNA sequence: TGTGCCAGCAGGGAGGGCGGCAGGACTAACTATGGCTACACCTTC. This translates into CASREGGRTNYGYTF.

CDR3 coding DNA: TGCAGCGGTACGATCCTCACGGTGAGCACAGATACGCAGTATTTT. It is translated as CSGTILTVSTDTQYF. The chain joins TRBV29-1 to TRBJ2-3; D is ambiguous. V shed 7 bases and J shed 0 bases, with 17 bases lying between them. CDR3 size: 15 residues. CDR1 is SQVTM and CDR2 is ANQGSEA in the germline V gene.

This rearrangement joins TRBV2 to TRBJ2-2; 8 bases match TRBD1. CDR1 and CDR2 from the germline V gene are SNHLY and FYNNEI. V trimming: 5 bases; J trimming: 2 bases; junction bases outside the gene matches: 4. The CDR3 loop spans 15 amino acids. This chain's CDR3 is CASSPGGTNTGELFF. For the CDR3, the DNA is TGTGCCAGCAGTCCAGGGGGCACAAACACCGGGGAGCTGTTTTTT.

Many counts were recorded for this clonotype. The rearrangement joins TRBV28 to TRBJ1-1, with D possibly TRBD1 on 6 matching bases. The CDR3 contains 13 residues. From germline, CDR1 is MDHEN and CDR2 SYDVKM. V was cut by 6 bases and J by 2 bases, with 10 bases left in between. The DNA for the CDR3 is TGTGCCAGCAGCGGGACACCAAACACTGAAGCTTTCTTT. Residues: CASSGTPNTEAFF.

This clonotype has just a few counts. This chain connects TRBV10-2 to TRBJ1-1; 8 nucleotides line up with TRBD1. V shed 1 base, J shed 6 bases, and the junction held 10 bases outside the gene matches. The CDR3 is made up of 16 amino acids. Germline assignment: CDR1 WSHSY and CDR2 SAAADI. The CDR3 nucleotides are TGCGCCAGCAGTGAGTTCCCCCCAGGGGGCAGGGCTGAAGCTTTCTTT. Translated, it gives CASSEFPPGGRAEAFF.

The chain combines TRBV19 with TRBJ1-1; a possible D gene is TRBD1 (6 bases). This CDR3 has 16 residues. The V gene's germline CDR1 is LNHDA and CDR2 SQIVND (reference sequence). The V gene lost 9 bases and the J gene lost 1 base, with 21 bases spanning the gap. CDR3 region: CASAEPRQGTNTEAFF. DNA for the CDR3: TGTGCCAGCGCCGAGCCCCGGCAGGGGACGAACACTGAAGCTTTCTTT.

This clonotype was seen ten or more times. An end of the junction differs from the germline gene, which may be a read error. V and J are TRBV12-3 or TRBV12-4 and TRBJ2-4, with 11 nucleotides matching TRBD2. This CDR3 is built from 15 residues. Written as DNA, the CDR3 is TGTGCCAGCAGATTAGCGGGAGGGCCCAAAAACATTCAGTACTTC. It is translated as CASRLAGGPKNIQYF.